This is a list of T cell receptor beta chains from one sample in a study of blood T cell repertoires in COVID-19. The repertoire was sequenced with immunoSEQ multiplex PCR; TCRdb's copy has only in-frame clones and lacks some. Of tens of thousands of clones detected, around 83% appear once; the ten largest clones hold roughly 5.6%. The sample was peripheral blood. These receptors were collected from a human donor in a cohort sampled during active COVID-19. Both conserved end residues are part of each CDR3. D genes are given only for firm matches. Expanded clones get a size class; other rows say once, few or many, or leave the size out.

TRBD1	TRBJ1-1	TRBV19	.	TGTGCCAGTATCTATAGGGGGCAAGCTTTCTTT	CASIYRGQAFF
.	TRBJ1-4	TRBV6-6	.	TGTGCCAGCACCCCTGAGCCGGGAAGATGGGAAAAACTGTTTTTT	CASTPEPGRWEKLFF
.	TRBJ2-7	TRBV5-6	.	TGTGCCAGCAGCTTCGCCGGGACACAAGCGATTTACGAGCAGTACTTC	CASSFAGTQAIYEQYF
.	TRBJ1-1	TRBV28	.	TGTGCCAGCAGTTTAGGGGCACTGAACACTGAAGCTTTCTTT	CASSLGALNTEAFF
.	TRBJ1-3	TRBV5-1	few	TGCGCCAGCAGCCTTCCTGGAAACACCATATATTTT	CASSLPGNTIYF
TRBD1	TRBJ1-4	TRBV11-2	.	TGTGCCAGCAGCTTGGGACAGCAACACCTGAATGAAAAACTGTTTTTT	CASSLGQQHLNEKLFF
TRBD1	TRBJ1-1	TRBV6-2/TRBV6-3	.	TGTGCCAGCAGTTACTTGGGACAGGAGAACACTGAAGCTTTCTTT	CASSYLGQENTEAFF
.	TRBJ2-7	TRBV7-9	.	TGTGCCAGCAGCCCAGTGGGCAGGCGCTACGAGCAGTACTTC	CASSPVGRRYEQYF
.	TRBJ1-4	TRBV7-8	.	TGTGCCAGCAGCTTAGGATGGAGCCTCGTAGTCGAGAATGAAAAACTGTTTTTT	CASSLGWSLVVENEKLFF
.	TRBJ1-2	TRBV21-1	.	TGTGCCAGCAGCAAGAGCGGCGATGGCTACACCTTC	CASSKSGDGYTF
.	TRBJ1-1	TRBV12-5	.	TGTGCTAGTGTCTCCCGGACTGAAGCTTTCTTT	CASVSRTEAFF
.	TRBJ2-7	TRBV28	.	TGTGCCAGCAGTCCAACAGGTCCCCTTATCTACGAGCAGTACTTC	CASSPTGPLIYEQYF
TRBD1	TRBJ2-5	TRBV18	.	TGTGCCAGCTCACTTCTGACAGGGTCCCTCCATGAGACCCAGTACTTC	CASSLLTGSLHETQYF
TRBD2	TRBJ2-3	TRBV5-1	.	TGCGCCAGCAGCTCGGGACTAGCGGGGGGCCCAATGAGCACAGATACGCAGTATTTT	CASSSGLAGGPMSTDTQYF
TRBD2	TRBJ2-3	TRBV7-2	.	TGTGCCAGCAGCTTAGGAGCGGGAGTCACAGATACGCAGTATTTT	CASSLGAGVTDTQYF
TRBD1	TRBJ2-1	TRBV4-1	.	TGCGCCAGCAGCCCAGGGGGTTGGAGTCATGAGCAGTTCTTC	CASSPGGWSHEQFF
TRBD2	TRBJ2-1	TRBV25-1	once	TGTGCCAGCAGTGAACCTAGCGGGTATAACAATGAGCAGTTCTTC	CASSEPSGYNNEQFF
TRBD1	TRBJ1-1	TRBV30	.	TGTGCCTGGAATAGGGGACAGGGGAACACTGAAGCTTTCTTT	CAWNRGQGNTEAFF
.	TRBJ2-5	TRBV10-3	.	TGTGCCATCGGGCGAATGGAGACCCAGTACTTC	CAIGRMETQYF
.	TRBJ2-3	TRBV11-2	few	TGTGCCAGCAGCTTAGCTGGCCCAGATACGCAGTATTTT	CASSLAGPDTQYF
TRBD1	TRBJ1-1	TRBV30	.	TGTGCCTGGAGTCGGACAGGGATAAGGACTGAAGCTTTCTTT	CAWSRTGIRTEAFF
.	TRBJ1-5	TRBV7-8	.	TGTGCCAGCAGCTTAGTAGCGAATCAGCCCCAGCATTTT	CASSLVANQPQHF
.	TRBJ1-2	TRBV23-1	.	TGCGCCAGCACCTTGGGCTACACCTTC	CASTLGYTF
.	TRBJ2-1	TRBV3-1/TRBV3-2	.	TGTGCCAGCAGCCAAGACTCCAATGAGCAGTTCTTC	CASSQDSNEQFF
.	TRBJ2-7	TRBV10-1	.	TGCGCCAGCAGTGAGTCGAGGTCGGGGGTCCAGTACTTC	CASSESRSGVQYF
TRBD2	TRBJ2-5	TRBV3-1/TRBV3-2	.	TGTGCCAGCAGCCAAGGGTCTAGCGGGGCCTTAGAGACCCAGTACTTC	CASSQGSSGALETQYF
TRBD2	TRBJ2-3	TRBV4-1	.	TGCGCCAGCAGCCAACCGAGACGGGGGGTACGTGATACGCAGTATTTT	CASSQPRRGVRDTQYF
TRBD1	TRBJ1-4	TRBV5-6	.	TGTGCCAGCAGCTTTGACAGGGACGGGGACAAACTGTTTTTT	CASSFDRDGDKLFF
.	TRBJ2-2	TRBV5-1	.	TGCGCCAGCAGCTCCGGGAATCCGGACGGGGAGCTGTTTTTT	CASSSGNPDGELFF
.	TRBJ2-1	TRBV19	.	TGTGCCAGTAGTGGTCTATCGGGATCCTACAATGAGCAGTTCTTC	CASSGLSGSYNEQFF
TRBD2	TRBJ2-7	TRBV7-9	.	TGTGCCAGCAGCTCATGGACTAGCGGGGTCTCCTACGAGCAGTACTTC	CASSSWTSGVSYEQYF
.	TRBJ1-1	TRBV6-5	few	TGTGCCAGCAGCGAGGGATATGGCACTGAAGCTTTCTTT	CASSEGYGTEAFF
.	TRBJ1-1	TRBV6-5	.	TGTGCCAGCAGTTCTACCGCGCCTAACACTGAAGCTTTCTTT	CASSSTAPNTEAFF
.	TRBJ2-7	TRBV6-5	.	TGTGCCAGCAGTTACTCGATACTGCTAGAAGGATACGAGCAGTACTTC	CASSYSILLEGYEQYF
.	TRBJ1-1	TRBV30	.	TGTGCCTGGAGTCGGGGGACTTACACTGAAGCTTTCTTT	CAWSRGTYTEAFF
.	TRBJ2-7	TRBV11-2	.	TGTGCCAGCAGCTTTAACCGCCCCCCCTTGGAGAAGCAGTACTTC	CASSFNRPPLEKQYF
.	TRBJ2-7	TRBV9	few	TGTGCCAGCAGCGCCCATACAGGCTACGAGCAGTACTTC	CASSAHTGYEQYF
TRBD2	TRBJ2-3	TRBV5-4	.	TGTGCCAGCAGCTTGAGCCAGCGGGGGGGCCAAAGCACAGATACGCAGTATTTT	CASSLSQRGGQSTDTQYF
TRBD1	TRBJ1-2	TRBV9	.	TGTGCCAGCGGCCTAGGGGGCGGTAATGGCTACACCTTC	CASGLGGGNGYTF
.	TRBJ2-5	TRBV27	.	TGTGCCAGCAGTTTCGGCGGAGGTGGGGAGACCCAGTACTTC	CASSFGGGGETQYF
TRBD1	TRBJ2-7	TRBV7-8	once	TGTGCCAGCAGCTTAGATACCGCCGGGACAGAAAACGAGCAGTACTTC	CASSLDTAGTENEQYF
.	TRBJ2-1	TRBV1	few	TGCACCAGCAGCCAAGCTGTCGAGACAGGGGTTAATAATGAGCAGTTCTTC	CTSSQAVETGVNNEQFF
TRBD1	TRBJ2-7	TRBV12-5	.	TGTGCTAGTGGTTTTCATTTTCGGACAGGGATTCTCTACGAGCAGTACTTC	CASGFHFRTGILYEQYF
.	TRBJ1-2	TRBV6-5	.	TGTGCCAGCAGTTATCGCGGGGAACTTATGCGGTATGGCTACACCTTC	CASSYRGELMRYGYTF
TRBD2	TRBJ2-7	TRBV6-5	once	TGTGCCAGCAGCCGACTAGCGGGACCCTACGAGCAGTACTTC	CASSRLAGPYEQYF
TRBD1	TRBJ1-1	TRBV11-2	.	TGTGCCAGCAGCCGGACAGGGGGTGAGGTTAAAGCTTTCTTT	CASSRTGGEVKAFF
.	TRBJ2-1	TRBV19	.	TGTGCCAGTAGTACCCAGGGCAGGGAGCAGTTCTTC	CASSTQGREQFF
.	TRBJ2-7	TRBV5-1	.	TGCGCCAGCAGCCCTTCACTTCGTTCCTACGAGCAGTACTTC	CASSPSLRSYEQYF
TRBD2	TRBJ2-1	TRBV2	.	TGTGCCAGCGGACTAGCGGTTGAGCAGTTCTTC	CASGLAVEQFF
.	TRBJ2-3	TRBV3-1/TRBV3-2	.	TGTGCCAGCAGCCCCCCTCTTAGCGGAAACGGGAATACGCAGTATTTT	CASSPPLSGNGNTQYF
.	TRBJ2-6	TRBV29-1	few	TGCAGCGTTGAACGCGGCAGCTCTGGGGCCAACGTCCTGACTTTC	CSVERGSSGANVLTF
.	TRBJ2-7	TRBV7-8	.	TGTGCCAGCAGCACCGGTCTCTACGAGCAGTACTTC	CASSTGLYEQYF
.	TRBJ1-3	TRBV12-3/TRBV12-4	.	TGTGCCAGCAGCCCCTCTTACACCATATATTTT	CASSPSYTIYF
.	TRBJ2-3	TRBV4-1	.	TGCGCCAGCAGCCTCGCAACGACTGGCACAGATACGCAGTATTTT	CASSLATTGTDTQYF
.	TRBJ2-1	TRBV24-1	.	TGTGCCACCAGTGCCACCGGACAGTCAGTCGGCAATGAGCAGTTCTTC	CATSATGQSVGNEQFF
TRBD1	TRBJ1-5	TRBV2	.	TGTGCCAGCAGTGAACCGACTCCCGGGACAGGGAGATCTTCTAGCAATCAGCCCCAGCATTTT	CASSEPTPGTGRSSSNQPQHF
.	TRBJ2-3	TRBV5-1	.	TGCGCCAGCAGCTTGGATCAGTATCCGAGCACAGATACGCAGTATTTT	CASSLDQYPSTDTQYF
.	TRBJ2-5	TRBV12-3/TRBV12-4	.	TGTGCCAGCCGGTCTCTACAAGAGACCCAGTACTTC	CASRSLQETQYF
TRBD2	TRBJ2-1	TRBV6-5	.	TGTGCCAGCAGCCAGGGACTAGCGGGCAATGAGCAGTTCTTC	CASSQGLAGNEQFF
.	TRBJ1-1	TRBV6-6	.	TGTGCCAGCAGTTACTCCGGCAGGCCAGCTTTCTTT	CASSYSGRPAFF